A single sample is the source of the 11 T cell receptor beta chains below, sequenced in a study of blood T cell repertoires in COVID-19. Generated by immunoSEQ multiplex PCR, the TCRdb table keeps only in-frame clones and is missing some. The data contain 87,000 or so clones, roughly 84% of them seen just once; the ten biggest clones take up about 24%. Sequencing used peripheral blood. The receptors here all came from a woman over 75 in a cohort sampled during active or convalescent COVID-19.

The chain combines TRBV7-3 with TRBJ1-1; D is uncertain. CDR3 length: 14 amino acids. V dropped 3 bases and J dropped 7 bases, with 15 bases sitting between them. In germline, CDR1 is SGHTA, CDR2 FQGTGA. The CDR3 sequence is CASSFGMRGDEAFF. The CDR3 DNA sequence: TGTGCCAGCAGCTTCGGCATGCGGGGAGATGAAGCTTTCTTT.

The chain is built from TRBV5-1 and TRBJ2-3, with a weak D call TRBD1 (5 bases). CDR1 and CDR2 from the germline V gene are SGHRS and YFSETQ. The CDR3 has 14 amino acids. Trimming cost V 0 bases and J 5 bases, with 10 bases left between them. CDR3 protein: CASSLAGQGDTQYF. CDR3 DNA sequence: TGCGCCAGCAGCTTGGCAGGGCAGGGAGATACGCAGTATTTT.

The rearrangement joins TRBV2 to TRBJ1-6; the match to TRBD1 covers 7 bases. The CDR3 spans 14 residues. The V gene end was trimmed by 8 bases and the J gene end by 10 bases; junction bases not matched to a gene: 11. Germline V gene sequence: CDR1 SNHLY, CDR2 FYNNEI. CDR3 in amino acids: CASGPLRGNSPLHF. CDR3 sequence (DNA): TGTGCCAGCGGACCCCTCAGGGGGAACTCACCCCTCCACTTT.

This chain links TRBV6-6 with TRBJ2-1, with 8 bases aligning to TRBD1. CDR3 length equals 16 residues. Germline assignment: CDR1 MNHNY and CDR2 SVGAGI (reference sequence). V was pared by 5 bases and J by 2 bases, with 8 bases of the junction left unmatched. CDR3 residues: CASSRRQGLTYNEQFF. The CDR3 DNA reads TGTGCCAGCAGTAGAAGACAGGGGCTTACCTACAATGAGCAGTTCTTC.

V is TRBV3-1 (or the pseudogene TRBV3-2) and J is TRBJ2-3, with D perhaps TRBD1 (6 bases). The CDR3 consists of 14 residues. Trimming shortened V by 4 bases and J by 6 bases, and 14 bases separated the two germline ends. In germline, CDR1 is LGHDT, CDR2 YNNKEL (reference sequence). Written as DNA, the CDR3 is TGTGCCAGCAGCCGAATGGGGGCGGGCGATACGCAGTATTTT. Protein sequence: CASSRMGAGDTQYF.

V gene TRBV30 combines with J gene TRBJ1-6; TRBD1 agrees at 9 bases. Germline values: CDR1 GTSNPN, CDR2 SVGIG (reference sequence). Germline trimming cut 3 bases from V and 9 bases from J; bases unmatched to any gene: 6. The CDR3 spans 14 residues. As DNA, the CDR3 is TGTGCCTGGAGGAACACAGGGGGCGTTTCACCCCTCCACTTT. Translated: CAWRNTGGVSPLHF.

This clone showed up just a few times. The chain has TRBV4-2 and TRBJ2-2; no definite D call. CDR1 and CDR2 from the germline V gene are LGHNA and YNFKEQ. The CDR3 has 16 residues. V lost 0 bases, J lost 5 bases, and 13 bases lay in between. The CDR3 nucleotides are TGTGCCAGCAGCCAAGAAGCGATTGTACCAACCGGGGAGCTGTTTTTT. Its translation is CASSQEAIVPTGELFF.

This clone occurred once. The V call is TRBV23-1, the J call TRBJ2-1, with TRBD2 identical over 7 bases. TRBV23-1 is classed as an ORF, of uncertain function. The V gene end was trimmed by 0 bases and the J gene end by 8 bases; junction bases not matched to a gene: 10. The length of the CDR3 is 16 residues. Here the CDR3 reads CASSQSREGPWDEQFF. Here the CDR3 DNA reads TGCGCCAGCAGTCAATCAAGGGAGGGCCCTTGGGATGAGCAGTTCTTC.

The chain joins TRBV11-2 to TRBJ2-5; 15 bases are shared with TRBD2. This CDR3 spans 17 amino acids. The germline CDR1 and CDR2 sequences are SGHAT and FQNNGV. With V trimmed by 7 bases and J by 7 bases, 13 bases remained unmatched. The CDR3, as DNA: TGTGCCAGCACCCCCCGCCGGACTAGCGGGAGGGCTGGGACCCAGTACTTC. As protein: CASTPRRTSGRAGTQYF. Variable domain in full (rest from reference TRBV11-2 and TRBJ2-5): EAGVAQSPRYKIIEKRQSVAFWCNPISGHATLYWYQQILGQGPKLLIQFQNNGVVDDSQLPKDRFSAERLKGVDSTLKIQPAKLEDSAVYLCASTPRRTSGRAGTQYFGPGTRLLVL.

This chain uses TRBV11-2 with TRBJ1-4, with 7 bases lining up with TRBD1. V lost 1 base to trimming and J lost 9 bases; unmatched junction nucleotides: 8. CDR1 and CDR2 from the germline V gene are SGHAT and FQNNGV. The CDR3 has 15 residues. In nucleotides, the CDR3 is TGTGCCAGCAGCTTAGCCGAGACAGGGATCAAAAAACTGTTTTTT. Its protein product is CASSLAETGIKKLFF.

The gene calls are TRBV5-8 and TRBJ2-5; 13 bases map to TRBD2. The germline gives CDR1 SGHTS, CDR2 YDEGEE. This CDR3 spans 16 amino acids. Trimming removed 2 bases from V and 5 bases from J; junction bases left unmatched: 6. CDR3 coding DNA: TGTGCCAGCAGCTTAGGGACTAGCGGGATCGGGGAGACCCAGTACTTC. The encoded protein is CASSLGTSGIGETQYF. Looking up the rest from reference TRBV5-8 and TRBJ2-5 gives the full variable domain: EAGVTQSPTHLIKTRGQQATLRCSPISGHTSVYWYQQALGLGLQFLLWYDEGEERNRGNFPPRFSGRQFPNYSSELNVNALELEDSALYLCASSLGTSGIGETQYFGPGTRLLVL.